The entry below describes one T cell receptor (beta chain). Its specificity is not known. V shed 5 bases and J shed 0 bases, with 8 bases lying between them. The V gene's germline CDR1 is MNHNS and CDR2 SASEGT. The CDR3 totals 14 residues. The data stem from a study of T cell repertoires in cytomegalovirus infection. In the study overall: Public TCR beta signatures provided an indication of both CMV infection and a matching HLA type.

Overall study results and limits: The study identified carriers of CMV plus the relevant HLA from cumulative public TCR beta family frequency. CMV-specific TCR beta clonotypes restricted by HLA-C dominated the ex vivo response.

TCRdb independently ran MiXCR on the reads; one entry per CDR3 protein. The sample yields 150,000 to 200,000 distinct CDR3 sequences, about 21% seen once. The chain is built from TRBV6-1 and TRBJ1-3, with unresolved D. The source of this sequence is a human donor in good health (CMV status not recorded). Some clones in this sample may be carry-over from other donors' samples. The specimen sequenced was PBMCs. CDR3 coding DNA: TGTGCCAGCAGTAGAACAATCTCTGGAAACACCATATATTTT. It encodes CASSRTISGNTIYF.